Listed here are 29 T cell receptor beta chains from one sample, sequenced in a study of T cell repertoires in cytomegalovirus infection. From the reads, TCRdb called clonotypes with MiXCR, one entry per CDR3 protein. The table records about 440,000 distinct CDR3 sequences, approximately 31% of them present only once. Sequences were obtained from PBMCs. The receptors come from a human donor in good health (CMV status not recorded). Some clones in this sample may be carry-over from other donors' samples.

This sequence joins TRBV7-9 and TRBJ1-5; possible D gene TRBD1, 6 bases. The CDR3 has 20 amino acids. Germline CDR1 is SEHNR and CDR2 is FQNEAQ (reference sequence). Trimming stripped 3 bases from V and 10 bases from J, with 34 bases between. The CDR3 nucleotides are TGTGCCAGCAGCTTCGTTCCCCGAGACAGGTCGTTCTATAGCAATCCTCCCCAGCATTTT. Its protein is CASSFVPRDRSFYSNPPQHF.

The V and J genes are TRBV12-3 or TRBV12-4 and TRBJ1-1; maybe TRBD1 (5 bases). The V end lost 4 bases, the J end lost 4 bases, and 16 bases lay between the germline ends. CDR3 size: 15 residues. The CDR3 DNA is TGTGCCAGCAGTTCCCGGACAACCCAGCCCACTGAAGCTTTCTTT. Its protein product is CASSSRTTQPTEAFF.

This chain uses TRBV28 with TRBJ2-3; 10 bases line up with TRBD2. V lost 5 bases, J lost 7 bases, and 15 bases stayed unmatched. CDR1 MDHEN and CDR2 SYDVKM come from the germline V gene. The CDR3 spans 17 residues. Written as DNA, the CDR3 is TGTGCCAGCAGTCAGACATTAGCGGGGGGCGATGACAATACGCAGTATTTT. Its protein product is CASSQTLAGGDDNTQYF. Full variable domain (rest looked up from reference TRBV28 and TRBJ2-3): DVKVTQSSRYLVKRTGEKVFLECVQDMDHENMFWYRQDPGLGLRLIYFSYDVKMKEKGDIPEGYSVSREKKERFSLILESASTNQTSMYLCASSQTLAGGDDNTQYFGPGTRLTVL.

On this clonotype itself: This sequence may be a read error, since a much larger clone differs from it by one base. The CDR3 end shows no conserved phenylalanine or tryptophan, and so a read error is likely. The chain has TRBV24-1 and TRBJ2-1; perhaps TRBD2 as D (6 bases). V was cut by 0 bases and J by 8 bases, with 13 bases left in between. The germline gives CDR1 KGHDR, CDR2 SFDVKD. The CDR3 has 15 amino acids. The DNA for the CDR3 is TGTGCCACCAGTGATTTGCAGTCGGCTAGCGATGAGCAGTTCTTA. It specifies CATSDLQSASDEQFL.

This clonotype was recorded at least ten times. V and J are TRBV7-2 and TRBJ1-2; 7 nucleotides align to TRBD1. This CDR3 has 13 amino acids. Trimming at V came to 1 base and at J to 6 bases, leaving 2 bases not matched to a gene. The germline V gene encodes CDR1 SGHTA and CDR2 FQGNSA. The CDR3, as DNA: TGTGCCAGCAGCTTAGGTACAGGGGATGGCTACACCTTC. Its protein is CASSLGTGDGYTF.

The gene calls are TRBV2 and TRBJ2-2, with TRBD2 matching 10 bases. Germline V CDR1 and CDR2: SNHLY, FYNNEI. The CDR3 is made up of 14 amino acids. With V trimmed by 8 bases and J by 7 bases, 7 bases remained unmatched. The chain's CDR3 is CASSVVAGGGELFF. The CDR3 nucleotides read TGTGCCAGCTCGGTGGTAGCGGGGGGCGGGGAGCTGTTTTTT.

The chain carries TRBV19 and TRBJ1-5, with a possible D match to TRBD1 (5 bases). This CDR3 contains 14 residues. Germline CDR1 is LNHDA and CDR2 is SQIVND (reference sequence). Trimming shortened V by 4 bases and J by 7 bases, and 14 bases separated the two germline ends. CDR3: CASSTGAPRQPQHF. The CDR3 bases are TGTGCCAGTAGTACTGGGGCGCCCAGACAGCCCCAGCATTTT.

The sample holds many counts of this clonotype. The V gene is TRBV7-2, the J gene TRBJ1-5; TRBD1 agrees at 7 bases. CDR3 length equals 13 residues. V trimming: 1 base; J trimming: 11 bases; junction bases outside the gene matches: 5. Germline assignment: CDR1 SGHTA and CDR2 FQGNSA. CDR3: CASSLGGTVAQHF. The CDR3 nucleotides are TGTGCCAGCAGCTTAGGGGGGACAGTAGCCCAGCATTTT.

A word on this clonotype: One junction end disagrees with the germline gene, perhaps due to a read error. The rearrangement uses TRBV7-2 and TRBJ2-2; 7 bases align to TRBD1. CDR1 is SGHTA and CDR2 is FQGNSA in the germline V gene. This CDR3 is built from 15 residues. This CDR3 reads CDSSRDSQRTWELFF. The CDR3 nucleotides read TGTGACAGCAGCCGGGACAGCCAAAGAACCTGGGAGCTGTTTTTT.

This clonotype was picked up one time. The CDR3 DNA reads as TGCAGTGCTAGATGGCAGGGGTTTAATCAGCCCCAGCATTTT. Translation: CSARWQGFNQPQHF. The V gene is TRBV20-1, the J gene TRBJ1-5, with D tentatively TRBD1 (6 bases). From germline, CDR1 is DFQATT and CDR2 SNEGSKA (reference sequence). This CDR3 is 14 amino acids long. V lost 2 bases to trimming and J lost 4 bases, with 12 bases between them.

Only a few counts were recorded for this clonotype. CDR3 protein: CASSLLDGSYEQYF. The CDR3 DNA reads as TGTGCCAGTAGTTTGCTTGACGGCTCCTACGAGCAGTACTTC. The chain carries TRBV19 and TRBJ2-7; D unclear. CDR1 and CDR2 from the germline V gene are LNHDA and SQIVND (reference sequence). V was shortened by 5 bases and J by 0 bases, with 11 bases between the two germline ends. The CDR3 is 14 amino acids.

This rearrangement joins TRBV20-1 to TRBJ1-1; unclear D gene. V was cut by 3 bases and J by 0 bases, with 8 bases left in between. The CDR3 loop spans 13 amino acids. The germline V gene encodes CDR1 DFQATT and CDR2 SNEGSKA (reference sequence). DNA of the CDR3: TGCAGTGCTAGGATCAATTTGAACACTGAAGCTTTCTTT. This sequence encodes CSARINLNTEAFF.

The gene calls are TRBV20-1 and TRBJ1-1, with D possibly matching TRBD1 (6 bases). In germline, CDR1 is DFQATT, CDR2 SNEGSKA (reference sequence). V was clipped by 6 bases and J by 4 bases, with 21 bases between them. The length of the CDR3 is 15 residues. Here the CDR3 DNA reads TGCAGTGCAAGAAGCAGGGGTTCGGGGAGCACTGAAGCTTTCTTT. This encodes CSARSRGSGSTEAFF.

A note on this clonotype: One base away lies a much larger clone, so this may be a sequencing read error. V is TRBV7-2 and J is TRBJ2-1, with D perhaps TRBD1 or TRBD2 (5 bases each). Germline CDR1 SGHTA, CDR2 FQGNSA. This CDR3 has 14 amino acids. CDR3 sequence (DNA): TGTGCCGGCAGCTTAACTAGACAGTACAATGAGCAGTTCTTC. It codes for CAGSLTRQYNEQFF.

This clonotype was counted many times. The chain employs TRBV7-8 and TRBJ2-2; a possible D gene is TRBD1 (5 bases). Trimming stripped 5 bases from V and 3 bases from J, with 13 bases between. This CDR3 spans 15 amino acids. Germline loops: CDR1 SGHVS, CDR2 FQNEAQ. The CDR3: CASSRRQQHTGELFF. The CDR3, as DNA: TGTGCCAGCAGCCGTAGACAGCAACACACCGGGGAGCTGTTTTTT.

Only one count was recorded for this clonotype. The gene calls are TRBV2 and TRBJ2-3, with 13 bases identical to TRBD2. The CDR3 is 15 amino acids. V was clipped by 5 bases and J by 9 bases; unmatched bases: 8. The germline V gene has CDR1 SNHLY and CDR2 FYNNEI. The CDR3 nucleotides read TGTGCCAGCAGTCCTGGACTAGCGGGGGAGGGCACGCAGTATTTT. It encodes CASSPGLAGEGTQYF.

This CDR3 reads CATSEGSRDGYTF. The CDR3 DNA reads as TGTGCCACCAGCGAGGGGTCGAGGGATGGCTACACCTTC. This chain connects TRBV24-1 to TRBJ1-2; tentatively, D is TRBD1 (5 bases). This CDR3 contains 13 residues. Trimming took off 7 bases at V and 6 bases at J, with 14 bases between the two ends. The V gene's germline CDR1 is KGHDR and CDR2 SFDVKD.

The J gene is TRBJ2-1, the V gene TRBV6-2 or TRBV6-3, with 14 nucleotides matching TRBD2. Germline CDR1 and CDR2: MNHEY and SVGEGT. The CDR3 is 17 amino acids. J gave up 6 bases and V 2 bases, and 6 bases lay outside the gene matches. The DNA for the CDR3 is TGTGCCAGCAGTTACACTCCAGGACTAGCGGGGGGCAATGAGCAGTTCTTC. Translation gives CASSYTPGLAGGNEQFF.

The table lists this clonotype with a few counts. This chain uses TRBV7-6 with TRBJ1-2; perhaps TRBD1 as D (5 bases). Germline CDR1 and CDR2: SGHVS and FNYEAQ. The CDR3 runs to 14 residues. The V end was cut by 1 base, the J end by 8 bases, with 14 bases between. This CDR3 is CASSLGGGDSGYTF. In DNA form, the CDR3 reads TGTGCCAGCAGCTTAGGAGGAGGGGATTCAGGCTACACCTTC.

The sample holds a few counts of this clonotype. The V gene is TRBV5-1, the J gene TRBJ2-2, with D possibly being TRBD1 (5 bases). The CDR3 is made up of 14 amino acids. Germline V gene lookup returns CDR1 SGHRS and CDR2 YFSETQ. Trimming pared 7 bases from V and 2 bases from J, leaving 12 bases between. The chain's CDR3 is CASWGQGNTGELFF. The CDR3 DNA reads as TGCGCCAGCTGGGGTCAGGGCAACACCGGGGAGCTGTTTTTT.

This clonotype is categorized as medium-sized. The gene calls are TRBV7-8 and TRBJ2-1, with TRBD2 matching 8 bases. Germline V gives CDR1 SGHVS, CDR2 FQNEAQ. The CDR3 has 14 residues. V gave up 5 bases and J gave up 7 bases; unmatched junction bases: 7. The CDR3 region is CASSHRGGINEQFF. CDR3 DNA sequence: TGTGCCAGCAGCCACCGGGGGGGGATAAATGAGCAGTTCTTC.

This clonotype was counted many times. V and J are TRBV7-9 and TRBJ2-2; perhaps TRBD1 as D (6 bases). Germline-derived CDR1 and CDR2 are SEHNR and FQNEAQ (reference sequence). CDR3 length: 16 amino acids. The V and J ends lost 3 bases and 3 bases respectively, with 14 bases between them. CDR3 residues: CASSFPGDIDTGELFF. The CDR3, as DNA: TGTGCCAGCAGCTTCCCAGGGGACATAGACACCGGGGAGCTGTTTTTT.

Remarks on this clonotype: The CDR3 does not close with the conserved phenylalanine or tryptophan, likely indicating a read error. This chain links TRBV4-3 with TRBJ2-5, with 9 positions matching TRBD2. This CDR3 region has 17 residues. V gave up 0 bases and J gave up 1 base; unmatched junction bases: 6. From germline, CDR1 is LGHNA and CDR2 YSLEER. CDR3 protein: CASSQDVAGAVQETQYL. CDR3 coding DNA: TGCGCCAGCAGCCAAGATGTAGCGGGGGCCGTCCAAGAGACCCAGTACTTA.

The J gene is TRBJ1-5, the V gene TRBV15; D remains ambiguous. CDR3 length: 16 amino acids. Germline CDR1 and CDR2: LNHNV and YYDKDF (reference sequence). Trimming shortened V by 0 bases and J by 0 bases, and 9 bases separated the two germline ends. CDR3 in DNA: TGTGCCACCAGCAGAGAGAGCGACCTTAGCAATCAGCCCCAGCATTTT. The encoded protein is CATSRESDLSNQPQHF.

The table lists this clonotype with a few counts. The V call is TRBV12-3 or TRBV12-4, the J call TRBJ1-5; D ambiguous. V lost 6 bases and J lost 3, with 15 bases in between. The CDR3 is 15 residues long. CDR3 in amino acids: CASSSHSGPNQPQHF. DNA of the CDR3: TGTGCCAGCAGCTCTCACTCCGGGCCCAATCAGCCCCAGCATTTT.

This clonotype came up a few times. The rearrangement links TRBV5-1 to TRBJ1-1, with TRBD1 matching 7 bases. Unmatched junction bases numbered 9, after V lost 3 bases and J lost 7 bases. The CDR3 length is 14 residues. Looked up from germline, CDR1 is SGHRS and CDR2 is YFSETQ. CDR3 sequence (DNA): TGCGCCAGCAGCTCCAACGACAGGGTTGGTGAAGCTTTCTTT. Amino acids: CASSSNDRVGEAFF.

This clonotype was picked up a small number of times. The genes are TRBV7-6 and TRBJ1-2; TRBD1 is a possible D gene (5 bases). Trimming pared 5 bases from V and 3 bases from J, leaving 10 bases between. The CDR3 spans 13 residues. Germline CDR1 is SGHVS and CDR2 is FNYEAQ. CDR3 sequence reads: CASSAQGDYGYTF. CDR3 sequence (DNA): TGTGCCAGCAGCGCTCAGGGTGACTATGGCTACACCTTC.

Worth noting for this clonotype: This may come from a read error, since a much larger clone is one base off. The rearrangement links TRBV11-2 to TRBJ2-3; D is ambiguous. The CDR3 is 14 amino acids. The germline gives CDR1 SGHAT, CDR2 FQNNGV. The chain's CDR3 is CASTPRGTTETQYF. The CDR3 DNA reads TGTGCCAGCACCCCTCGTGGAACCACAGAGACGCAGTATTTT.

This clonotype appeared a few times. This rearrangement joins TRBV27 to TRBJ2-3; D may match TRBD1 or TRBD2 (6 bases each). The CDR3 runs 18 residues. Per germline, CDR1 MNHEY and CDR2 SMNVEV (reference sequence). V dropped 2 bases and J dropped 5 bases, with 23 bases sitting between them. The CDR3 region is CASSLRGGLPTGQDTQYF. The DNA of the CDR3 is TGTGCCAGCAGTTTAAGAGGGGGGCTCCCTACAGGACAAGATACGCAGTATTTT.